What follows are 23 T cell receptor beta chains derived from one specimen sequenced in a study of control samples from healthy donors and cancer patients. Produced via immunoSEQ multiplex PCR; TCRdb's table is partial and in-frame only. The table lists about 140,000 clones, 88% of them singletons. Sequencing was carried out using blood. Source of these receptors: a woman aged 25-40 years in good health.

The chain recombines TRBV27 with TRBJ2-7; 9 bases map to TRBD2. This CDR3 region has 15 residues. Germline trimming cut 5 bases from V and 2 bases from J; bases unmatched to any gene: 7. Looked up from germline, CDR1 is MNHEY and CDR2 is SMNVEV (reference sequence). The CDR3 bases are TGTGCCAGCAGTCTTACGGCTAGCGGGACCTACGAGCAGTACTTC. Amino acids: CASSLTASGTYEQYF.

V and J are TRBV5-1 and TRBJ2-5, with TRBD1 identical over 7 bases. The CDR3 is 15 amino acids. V trimming: 0 bases; J trimming: 2 bases; junction bases outside the gene matches: 4. The V gene's germline CDR1 is SGHRS and CDR2 YFSETQ. Written as DNA, the CDR3 is TGCGCCAGCAGCTTGGTAGGACAGGCTCAAGAGACCCAGTACTTC. The encoded protein is CASSLVGQAQETQYF. The variable domain in full, with the rest retrieved from reference TRBV5-1 and TRBJ2-5, is KAGVTQTPRYLIKTRGQQVTLSCSPISGHRSVSWYQQTPGQGLQFLFEYFSETQRNKGNFPGRFSGRQFSNSRSEMNVSTLELGDSALYLCASSLVGQAQETQYFGPGTRLLVL.

The chain recombines TRBV21-1 with TRBJ1-1. TRBV21-1 represents a pseudogene. The CDR3 is 15 residues long. CDR3 DNA: TGTGCCAGCAGCAAAGACGGGGGACGGGGGCCTGAAGCTTTCTTT. This sequence encodes CASSKDGGRGPEAFF.

This clone was observed a single time. V usage is TRBV7-3 and J usage is TRBJ2-1, with D possibly matching TRBD2 (6 bases). CDR1 is SGHTA, CDR2 FQGTGA, per germline. Trimming cost V 5 bases and J 12 bases, with 23 bases left between them. The CDR3 is made up of 15 amino acids. The CDR3 DNA follows: TGTGCCAGCAGCGCCACCGGGACTCCCCTGGGCTCGCAGTTCTTC. Its translation: CASSATGTPLGSQFF.

The chain carries TRBV5-6 and TRBJ2-6; D gene unclear. This CDR3 region has 17 residues. V was clipped by 4 bases and J by 0 bases, with 14 bases between them. Germline lookup yields CDR1 SGHDT and CDR2 YYEEEE. The CDR3 loop is CASSTTTDYSGANVLTF. The CDR3 DNA is TGTGCCAGCAGCACAACGACGGATTACTCTGGGGCCAACGTCCTGACTTTC.

CDR3 region: CASSVGRGLTYEQFF. The CDR3 DNA reads TGTGCCAGCAGCGTAGGGCGGGGTCTAACTTATGAGCAGTTCTTC. This chain links TRBV9 with TRBJ2-1, with a weak D call TRBD2 (6 bases). The CDR3 has 15 amino acids. The V gene's germline CDR1 is SGDLS and CDR2 YYNGEE. Deletions cut 0 bases from V and 8 bases from J, with 15 bases between.

The rearrangement links TRBV2 to TRBJ2-2, with 10 bases aligning to TRBD2. The CDR3 has 15 amino acids. CDR1 and CDR2 from the germline V gene are SNHLY and FYNNEI. V was clipped by 6 bases and J by 5 bases; unmatched bases: 6. The CDR3 loop reads CASSPLAGVTGELFF. CDR3 DNA sequence: TGTGCCAGCAGCCCTCTAGCGGGAGTTACCGGGGAGCTGTTTTTT.

V gene TRBV5-4 combines with J gene TRBJ1-3, with D unresolved. The CDR3 contains 14 residues. V was shortened by 1 base and J by 0 bases, with 5 bases between the two germline ends. The germline V gene has CDR1 SGHNT and CDR2 YYREEE (reference sequence). This chain's CDR3 is CASSLSASGNTIYF. The CDR3 nucleotides read TGTGCCAGCAGCTTGAGTGCCTCTGGAAACACCATATATTTT.

The chain recombines TRBV3-1 (or the pseudogene TRBV3-2) with TRBJ2-7; weak D call: TRBD2 (6 bases). V lost 1 base and J lost 5, with 9 bases in between. CDR1 and CDR2 (germline): LGHDT, YNNKEL (reference sequence). The CDR3 is 13 amino acids. CDR3 bases: TGTGCCAGCAGCCAAGCGGGAGCCCACGAGCAGTACTTC. It specifies CASSQAGAHEQYF.

The chain is built from TRBV18 and TRBJ2-2, with a tentative D call TRBD1 (6 bases). Germline CDR1 KGHSH, CDR2 LQKENI. Trimming removed 3 bases from V and 1 base from J, with 12 bases in between. The CDR3 loop spans 16 amino acids. The CDR3 spells CASSPPRGWNTGELFF. CDR3 nucleotides: TGTGCCAGCTCACCCCCAAGGGGGTGGAACACCGGGGAGCTGTTTTTT.

The chain recombines TRBV20-1 with TRBJ2-7; 8 nucleotides align to TRBD1. From germline, CDR1 is DFQATT and CDR2 SNEGSKA (reference sequence). The CDR3 has 13 residues. V dropped 3 bases and J dropped 4; count of bases not matched to a gene: 5. CDR3 in amino acids: CSASPRGQYEQYF. In nucleotides, the CDR3 is TGCAGTGCTAGTCCCAGGGGGCAATACGAGCAGTACTTC.

The V call is TRBV3-1 (or the pseudogene TRBV3-2), the J call TRBJ2-5; TRBD1 is a possible D gene (5 bases). Germline V gene data show CDR1 as LGHDT and CDR2 as YNNKEL (reference sequence). The V and J ends lost 1 base and 5 bases respectively, with 14 bases between them. The CDR3 runs to 15 residues. The CDR3 sequence is CASSQGIDSGETQYF. The CDR3 DNA reads as TGTGCCAGCAGCCAAGGGATAGACAGTGGGGAGACCCAGTACTTC.

The rearrangement uses TRBV18 and TRBJ2-7; a possible D gene is TRBD2 (6 bases). This CDR3 is 13 amino acids long. Germline loops: CDR1 KGHSH, CDR2 LQKENI. Trimming took 3 bases from V and 6 from J, leaving 12 bases between them. This CDR3 is CASSPIGGSEQYF. CDR3 bases: TGTGCCAGCTCACCTATCGGGGGTAGCGAGCAGTACTTC.

V usage is TRBV11-2 and J usage is TRBJ1-2, with a possible D match to TRBD1 (6 bases). The CDR3 loop spans 15 amino acids. Trimming cost V 0 bases and J 7 bases, with 15 bases left between them. CDR1 and CDR2 (germline): SGHAT, FQNNGV. CDR3 nucleotide sequence: TGTGCCAGCAGCTTAGACCCGGGGGCCGCGGTTGGCTACACCTTC. Its translation: CASSLDPGAAVGYTF.

This chain uses TRBV30 with TRBJ2-1, with 7 bases matching TRBD2. CDR1 is GTSNPN, CDR2 SVGIG, per germline (reference sequence). This CDR3 has 13 amino acids. The junction had 6 bases not matched to a gene; V was cut back by 3 bases and J by 7 bases. The CDR3 loop reads CAWSREVLNEQFF. The CDR3 nucleotides are TGTGCCTGGAGCCGGGAGGTCCTGAATGAGCAGTTCTTC.

This clone was counted between two and nine times. This sequence joins TRBV19 and TRBJ1-1, with D possibly TRBD1 on 6 matching bases. CDR1 is LNHDA, CDR2 SQIVND, per germline (reference sequence). CDR3 length: 15 residues. Trimming stripped 7 bases from V and 4 bases from J, with 19 bases between. Here the CDR3 DNA reads TGTGCCAGTACCGAAGTGGGCAGGGGTCGCACTGAAGCTTTCTTT. Encoded protein: CASTEVGRGRTEAFF.

J is TRBJ2-7 and V is TRBV18; D is undetermined. The germline V and J ends were trimmed by 2 bases and 6 bases, with 5 bases remaining between them. The germline gives CDR1 KGHSH, CDR2 LQKENI. This CDR3 contains 11 residues. CDR3 sequence (DNA): TGTGCCAGCTCACCAGGATTCGAGCAGTACTTC. The encoded protein is CASSPGFEQYF.

The chain links TRBV19 to TRBJ2-2; perhaps TRBD1 as D (6 bases). Germline CDR1 is LNHDA and CDR2 is SQIVND (reference sequence). Trimming removed 11 bases at V and 2 bases at J, with 9 bases between. This CDR3 spans 12 amino acids. CDR3 in amino acids: CAVGGNTGELFF. The CDR3 nucleotides are TGTGCCGTAGGGGGAAACACCGGGGAGCTGTTTTTT.

This clone was detected once. The rearrangement uses TRBV6-5 and TRBJ2-2; D gene unclear. Trimming shortened V by 0 bases and J by 3 bases, and 5 bases separated the two germline ends. Germline assignment: CDR1 MNHEY and CDR2 SVGAGI. There are 14 residues in the CDR3. Here the CDR3 reads CASSYSGYTGELFF. For the CDR3, the DNA is TGTGCCAGCAGTTACTCGGGTTACACCGGGGAGCTGTTTTTT.

J is TRBJ2-5 and V is TRBV20-1, with unresolved D. This CDR3 is built from 11 residues. Germline CDR1 DFQATT, CDR2 SNEGSKA (reference sequence). With 3 bases removed from V and 4 bases from J, the gap between germline ends came to 6 bases. CDR3 nucleotides: TGCAGTGCTAGTCCCTCAGAGACCCAGTACTTC. As protein: CSASPSETQYF.

The J gene is TRBJ2-1, the V gene TRBV10-3; 12 bases agree with TRBD2. Germline V gene sequence: CDR1 ENHRY, CDR2 SYGVKD. J lost 10 bases, V lost 7 bases, and 2 bases had no gene match. The length of the CDR3 is 12 residues. CDR3 bases: TGTGCCATCAAAACTAGCGGGAGGGAGCAGTTCTTC. This gives the protein CAIKTSGREQFF.

The CDR3 loop reads CAISELSKDTQYF. The CDR3 bases are TGTGCCATCAGTGAGTTGTCCAAAGATACGCAGTATTTT. This chain links TRBV10-3 with TRBJ2-3, with D uncertain. From germline, CDR1 is ENHRY and CDR2 SYGVKD. V lost 1 base and J 5 bases, leaving 7 bases between the germline ends. This CDR3 is built from 13 residues.

This CDR3 is CASSHEDRPKEKLFF. The CDR3 region has the DNA TGTGCCAGCAGCCATGAGGACAGGCCGAAGGAAAAACTGTTTTTT. This chain joins TRBV3-1 (or the pseudogene TRBV3-2) and TRBJ1-4; 7 bases fit TRBD1. Looked up from germline, CDR1 is LGHDT and CDR2 is YNNKEL (reference sequence). The CDR3 covers 15 residues. The V segment lost 3 bases and the J segment 8 bases; nucleotides outside the gene matches: 9.